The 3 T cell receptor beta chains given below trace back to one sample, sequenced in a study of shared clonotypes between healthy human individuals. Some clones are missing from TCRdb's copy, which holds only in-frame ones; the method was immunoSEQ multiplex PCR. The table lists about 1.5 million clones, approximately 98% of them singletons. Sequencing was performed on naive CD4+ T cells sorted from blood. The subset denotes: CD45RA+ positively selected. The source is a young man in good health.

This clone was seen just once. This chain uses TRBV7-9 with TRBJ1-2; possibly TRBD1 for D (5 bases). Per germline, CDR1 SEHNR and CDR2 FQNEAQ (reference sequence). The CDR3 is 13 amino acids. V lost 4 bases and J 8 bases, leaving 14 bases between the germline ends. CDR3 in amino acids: CASSSGLTFGYTF. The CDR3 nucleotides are TGTGCCAGCAGCTCGGGACTGACTTTCGGCTACACCTTC.

The CDR3 spells CASSLPGARYNEQFF. The CDR3, as DNA: TGTGCCAGCAGCTTACCGGGGGCGCGCTACAATGAGCAGTTCTTC. The rearrangement joins TRBV11-3 to TRBJ2-1; either TRBD1 or TRBD2 may fit D (6 bases each). Looked up from germline, CDR1 is SGHNT and CDR2 is YENEEA. V lost 2 bases and J lost 3, with 11 bases in between. The CDR3 is 15 amino acids.

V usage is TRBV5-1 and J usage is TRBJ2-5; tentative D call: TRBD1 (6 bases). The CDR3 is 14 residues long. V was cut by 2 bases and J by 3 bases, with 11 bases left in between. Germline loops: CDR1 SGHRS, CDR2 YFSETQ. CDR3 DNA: TGCGCCAGCAGCTTCCGGGACAAGAAAGAGACCCAGTACTTC. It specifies CASSFRDKKETQYF. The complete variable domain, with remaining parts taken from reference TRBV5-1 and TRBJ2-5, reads KAGVTQTPRYLIKTRGQQVTLSCSPISGHRSVSWYQQTPGQGLQFLFEYFSETQRNKGNFPGRFSGRQFSNSRSEMNVSTLELGDSALYLCASSFRDKKETQYFGPGTRLLVL.